The rows below give T cell receptor beta chains drawn from one sample of a study of CD8+ T cells in alopecia areata. Method: immunoSEQ multiplex PCR; TCRdb's copy keeps in-frame clones and lacks some. The table includes 130,000 to 150,000 clones, 82% detected once. The specimen comprised CD8+ T cells sorted from blood, sampled at week 4, from a patient treated with tofacitinib. The source is a human donor with alopecia areata. CDR3s include the opening cysteine and the closing phenylalanine or tryptophan. A D gene is named only where the DNA matches it firmly. Only some rows state a clone size, as once, few, many or a class for expanded clones.

D	size	V	CDR3
-	-	TRBV14	CASSQAVPILAISYNEQFF
-	once	TRBV12-5	CASGLWTETYSNQPQHF
-	-	TRBV6-5	CASSNIKETQYF
TRBD1	many	TRBV4-3	CASSRGQGRYEQYF
TRBD1	-	TRBV7-9	CASSLVGQLQTYEQYF
TRBD1	-	TRBV30	CAWSTTGKSYEQYF
TRBD1	-	TRBV11-3	CARRPGQGTANEKLFF
-	-	TRBV29-1	CSVLLVEQFF
TRBD1	-	TRBV2	CASSAPAQGVYTEAFF
TRBD2	-	TRBV2	CASSDPTSGGGNEQFF
-	once	TRBV2	CASSEGLIETQYF
TRBD1	-	TRBV4-1	CASSQRYGTGEELFF
-	-	TRBV29-1	CSTDGTEAFF
-	-	TRBV4-1	CASSQLGWNGYTF
-	-	TRBV27	CASSLSGGGQPQHF
-	-	TRBV7-9	CASSLGYTPYEQYF
-	-	TRBV10-2	CASRGTGPTGELFF
TRBD1	-	TRBV6-1	CASSRRGPEDTQYF
-	-	TRBV29-1	CSVEPATYNEQFF
-	-	TRBV4-1	CASSQNPVSGIGTDTQYF
-	-	TRBV18	CASSPIDRQETQYF
-	-	TRBV14	CASSQGRIRGLDTQYF
-	-	TRBV29-1	CSVEERVYNEQFF
TRBD2	-	TRBV30	CAWSVGLAGSDEQFF
-	-	TRBV7-9	CASSFGGPDYEQYF
-	-	TRBV21-1	CASSYPIRTYSYEQYF
-	-	TRBV7-2	CASSDSAGSYEQYF
TRBD1	-	TRBV30	CAWSMGQGIDEQYF
-	-	TRBV5-8	CASSLTLGGSETQYF
-	few	TRBV2	CASSEGQSGANVLTF
TRBD2	-	TRBV27	CASSLSGLAGETQYF
TRBD1	few	TRBV4-2	CASSHARDRVNYEQYF
TRBD1	-	TRBV19	CASSSTGVGNQPQHF
TRBD1	few	TRBV23-1	CASSHYREQGPREDTQYF
-	-	TRBV5-1	CASNSEWNTGELFF
-	-	TRBV27	CASSFVSLNEQFF
TRBD1	-	TRBV7-8	CASSSPGGVSGEQFF
-	-	TRBV7-9	CASSLGTAEQCF
TRBD2	once	TRBV5-1	CASSTASGLSYEQYF
-	-	TRBV11-2	CASSAGPLYEQYF
-	-	TRBV5-5	CASSPGTEDYGYTF
-	-	TRBV27	CASSLSEAGNQPQHF
TRBD1	-	TRBV29-1	CSVEGQGAGNEQFF
TRBD1	-	TRBV29-1	CSALDRDVGTQYF
-	-	TRBV27	CASRPLTSYNEQFF
-	-	TRBV4-1	CASSQVAGGPWPLHF
-	few	TRBV27	CAAAPGRTYGYTF
-	-	TRBV7-8	CASSPWAGPTGELFF
TRBD1	-	TRBV7-8	CASSLVRTGAYEQYF
-	-	TRBV10-3	CAISPDDNEKLFF
TRBD2	-	TRBV7-9	CASSQVRLAVNEQYF